This T cell receptor beta chain is from a study of blood T cell repertoires in COVID-19. TCRdb keeps only in-frame clones here, not all; method: immunoSEQ multiplex PCR. The sample includes about 270,000 clones, approximately 86% seen only once; the top ten take approximately 8.2%. CDR1 and CDR2 from the germline V gene are LGHDT and YNNKEL (reference sequence). Trimming removed 4 bases from V and 4 bases from J; junction bases left unmatched: 9. The CDR3 extends over 15 amino acids. This receptor was identified in a man aged 40-55 years with active or convalescent COVID-19. The sample consisted of peripheral blood. This chain connects TRBV3-1 (or the pseudogene TRBV3-2) to TRBJ1-2; 7 bases are shared with TRBD1. CDR3 in amino acids: CASSPTGTLGYGYTF. CDR3 coding DNA: TGTGCCAGCAGCCCGACAGGGACCCTAGGCTATGGCTACACCTTC.